This T cell receptor (beta chain) was observed in a study of cytomegalovirus exposure and HLA in healthy donors. The PCR made use of 60 Vbeta and 13 Jbeta primers. TCRdb keeps only in-frame clones here, not all; method: immunoSEQ multiplex PCR. The sample table sets out approximately 180,000 clones. CDR1 MGHDK and CDR2 SYGVNS come from the germline V gene. The CDR3 has 15 amino acids. Trimming removed 3 bases from V and 8 bases from J; junction bases left unmatched: 8. This clonotype was sampled from a man under 40 in good health and CMV-seronegative. The rearrangement uses TRBV25-1 and TRBJ2-1; 9 bases fit TRBD2. The sequenced material came from PBMCs. CDR3 nucleotide sequence: TGTGCCAGCAGTGAGGGTAGCGGGAGTATGTATGAGCAGTTCTTC. It is translated as CASSEGSGSMYEQFF.